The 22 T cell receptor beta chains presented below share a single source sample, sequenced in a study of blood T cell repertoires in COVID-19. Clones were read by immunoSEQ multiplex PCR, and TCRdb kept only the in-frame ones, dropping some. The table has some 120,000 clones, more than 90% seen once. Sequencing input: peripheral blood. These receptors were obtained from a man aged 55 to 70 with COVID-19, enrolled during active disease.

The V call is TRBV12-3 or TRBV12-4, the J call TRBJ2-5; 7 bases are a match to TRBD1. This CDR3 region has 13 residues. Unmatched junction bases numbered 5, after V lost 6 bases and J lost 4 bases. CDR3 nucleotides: TGTGCCAGCAGAAGAACAGGGGCAGAGACCCAGTACTTC. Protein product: CASRRTGAETQYF.

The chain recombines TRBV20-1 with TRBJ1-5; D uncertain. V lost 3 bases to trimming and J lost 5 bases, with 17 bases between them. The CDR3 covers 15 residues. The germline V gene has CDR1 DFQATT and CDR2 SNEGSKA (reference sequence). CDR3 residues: CSASLGPHSYQPQHF. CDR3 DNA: TGCAGTGCTAGTTTAGGTCCCCACAGCTATCAGCCCCAGCATTTT.

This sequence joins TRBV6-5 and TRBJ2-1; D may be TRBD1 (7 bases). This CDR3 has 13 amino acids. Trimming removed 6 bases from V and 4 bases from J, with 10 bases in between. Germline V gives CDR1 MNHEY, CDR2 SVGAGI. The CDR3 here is CASREGQYNEQFF. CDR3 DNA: TGTGCCAGCAGGGAGGGACAGTACAATGAGCAGTTCTTC.

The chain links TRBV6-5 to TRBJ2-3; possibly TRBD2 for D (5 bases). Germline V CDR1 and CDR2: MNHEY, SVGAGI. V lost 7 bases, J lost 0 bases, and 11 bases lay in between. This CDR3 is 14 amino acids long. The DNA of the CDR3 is TGTGCCAGCACCGGGGTCCTTAGCACAGATACGCAGTATTTT. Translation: CASTGVLSTDTQYF.

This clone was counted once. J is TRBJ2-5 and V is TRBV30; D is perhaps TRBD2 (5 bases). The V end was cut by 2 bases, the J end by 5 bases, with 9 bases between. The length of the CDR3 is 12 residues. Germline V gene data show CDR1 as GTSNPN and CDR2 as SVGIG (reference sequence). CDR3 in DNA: TGTGCCTGGAGTCTAAGGAGGGAGACCCAGTACTTC. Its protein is CAWSLRRETQYF. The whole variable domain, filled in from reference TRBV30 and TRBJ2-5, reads SQTIHQWPATLVQPVGSPLSLECTVEGTSNPNLYWYRQAAGRGLQLLFYSVGIGQISSEVPQNLSASRPQDRQFILSSKKLLLSDSGFYLCAWSLRRETQYFGPGTRLLVL.

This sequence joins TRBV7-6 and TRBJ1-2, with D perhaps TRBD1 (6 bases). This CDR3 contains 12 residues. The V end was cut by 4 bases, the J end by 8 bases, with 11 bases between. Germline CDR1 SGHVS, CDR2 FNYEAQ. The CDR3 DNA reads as TGTGCCAGCAGCTCGGGGGGCGACGGCTACACCTTC. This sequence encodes CASSSGGDGYTF. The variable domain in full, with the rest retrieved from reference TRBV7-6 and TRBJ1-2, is GAGVSQSPRYKVTKRGQDVALRCDPISGHVSLYWYRQALGQGPEFLTYFNYEAQQDKSGLPNDRFSAERPEGSISTLTIQRTEQRDSAMYRCASSSGGDGYTFGSGTRLTVV.

The CDR3 DNA reads as TGTGCCAGCAGCCTGACGGACAGGGGGGATACGCAGTATTTT. Protein sequence: CASSLTDRGDTQYF. The chain employs TRBV5-4 and TRBJ2-3; 10 nucleotides line up with TRBD1. The CDR3 is 14 residues long. Germline trimming cut 4 bases from V and 6 bases from J; bases unmatched to any gene: 5. Germline CDR1 reads SGHNT; CDR2 reads YYREEE (reference sequence).

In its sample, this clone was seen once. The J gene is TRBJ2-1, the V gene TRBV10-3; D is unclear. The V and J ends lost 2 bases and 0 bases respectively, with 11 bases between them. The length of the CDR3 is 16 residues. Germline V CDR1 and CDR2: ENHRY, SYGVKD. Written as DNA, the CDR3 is TGTGCCATCAGTGAGAATACAGCCAGCTCCTACAATGAGCAGTTCTTC. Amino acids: CAISENTASSYNEQFF.

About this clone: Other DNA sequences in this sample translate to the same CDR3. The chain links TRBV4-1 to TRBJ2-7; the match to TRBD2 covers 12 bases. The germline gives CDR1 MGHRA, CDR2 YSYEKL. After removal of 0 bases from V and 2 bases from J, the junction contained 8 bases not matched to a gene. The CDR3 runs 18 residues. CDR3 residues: CASSQEPPGLAGPYEQYF. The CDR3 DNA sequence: TGCGCCAGCAGCCAAGAACCCCCAGGACTAGCGGGGCCCTACGAGCAGTACTTC.

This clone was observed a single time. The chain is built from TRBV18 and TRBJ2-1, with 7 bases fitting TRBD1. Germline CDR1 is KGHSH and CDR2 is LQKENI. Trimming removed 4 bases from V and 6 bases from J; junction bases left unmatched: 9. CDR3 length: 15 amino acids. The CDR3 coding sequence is TGTGCCAGCTCACTTTTTACCGGGACAGTCAATGAGCAGTTCTTC. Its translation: CASSLFTGTVNEQFF.

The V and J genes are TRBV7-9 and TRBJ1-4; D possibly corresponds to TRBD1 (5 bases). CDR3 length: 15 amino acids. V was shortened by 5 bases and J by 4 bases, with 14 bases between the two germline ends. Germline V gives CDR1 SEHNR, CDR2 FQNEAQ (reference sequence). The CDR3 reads CASSPARALNEKLFF. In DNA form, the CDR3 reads TGTGCCAGCAGCCCGGCCAGGGCGCTTAATGAAAAACTGTTTTTT.

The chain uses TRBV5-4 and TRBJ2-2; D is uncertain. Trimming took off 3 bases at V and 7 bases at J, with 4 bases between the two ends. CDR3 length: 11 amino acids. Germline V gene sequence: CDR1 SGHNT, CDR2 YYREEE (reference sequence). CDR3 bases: TGTGCCAGCAGCTCGTACGGGGAGCTGTTTTTT. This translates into CASSSYGELFF.

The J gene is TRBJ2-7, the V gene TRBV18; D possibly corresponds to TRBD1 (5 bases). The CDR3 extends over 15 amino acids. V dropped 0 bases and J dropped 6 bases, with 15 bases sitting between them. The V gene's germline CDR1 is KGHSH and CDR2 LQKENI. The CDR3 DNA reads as TGTGCCAGCTCACCACCGGACATAGGGTCCCCCGAGCAGTACTTC. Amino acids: CASSPPDIGSPEQYF. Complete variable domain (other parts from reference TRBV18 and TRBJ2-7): NAGVMQNPRHLVRRRGQEARLRCSPMKGHSHVYWYRQLPEEGLKFMVYLQKENIIDESGMPKERFSAEFPKEGPSILRIQQVVRGDSAAYFCASSPPDIGSPEQYFGPGTRLTVT.

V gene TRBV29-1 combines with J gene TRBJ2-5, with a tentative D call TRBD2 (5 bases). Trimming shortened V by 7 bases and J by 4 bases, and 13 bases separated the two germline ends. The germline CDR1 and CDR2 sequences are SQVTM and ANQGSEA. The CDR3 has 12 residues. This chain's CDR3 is CSGAEVGETQYF. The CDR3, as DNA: TGCAGCGGAGCGGAGGTGGGAGAGACCCAGTACTTC.

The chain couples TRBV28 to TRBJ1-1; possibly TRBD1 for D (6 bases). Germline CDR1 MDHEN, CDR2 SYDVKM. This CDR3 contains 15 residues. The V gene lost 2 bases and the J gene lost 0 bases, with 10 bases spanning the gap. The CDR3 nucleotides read TGTGCCAGCAGTTTACGGGGGGCGATGAACACTGAAGCTTTCTTT. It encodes CASSLRGAMNTEAFF.

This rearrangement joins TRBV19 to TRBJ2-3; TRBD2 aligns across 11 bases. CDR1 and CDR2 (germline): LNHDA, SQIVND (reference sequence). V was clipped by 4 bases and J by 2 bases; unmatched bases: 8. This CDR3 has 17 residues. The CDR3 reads CASSTWSSGRNTDTQYF. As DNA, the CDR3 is TGTGCCAGTAGTACATGGTCTAGCGGGAGGAACACAGATACGCAGTATTTT.

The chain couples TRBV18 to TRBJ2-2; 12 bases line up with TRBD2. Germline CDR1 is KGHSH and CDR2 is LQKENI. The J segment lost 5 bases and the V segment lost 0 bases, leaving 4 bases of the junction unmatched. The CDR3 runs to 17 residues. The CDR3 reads CASSPPRLAGVTGELFF. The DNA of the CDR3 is TGTGCCAGCTCACCACCGAGACTAGCGGGAGTGACCGGGGAGCTGTTTTTT.

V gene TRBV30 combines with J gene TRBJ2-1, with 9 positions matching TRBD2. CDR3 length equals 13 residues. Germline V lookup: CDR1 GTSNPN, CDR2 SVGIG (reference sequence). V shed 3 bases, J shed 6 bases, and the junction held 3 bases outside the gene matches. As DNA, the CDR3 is TGTGCCTGGAGGCGGGGGGGTGCCAATGAGCAGTTCTTC. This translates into CAWRRGGANEQFF.

This CDR3 is CATRRGLEETQYF. DNA of the CDR3: TGTGCCACCCGGAGAGGGTTGGAAGAGACCCAGTACTTC. V and J are TRBV24-1 and TRBJ2-5, with a weak D call TRBD2 (5 bases). CDR3 size: 13 residues. V gave up 9 bases and J gave up 3 bases, with 13 bases separating them. Germline CDR1 KGHDR, CDR2 SFDVKD.

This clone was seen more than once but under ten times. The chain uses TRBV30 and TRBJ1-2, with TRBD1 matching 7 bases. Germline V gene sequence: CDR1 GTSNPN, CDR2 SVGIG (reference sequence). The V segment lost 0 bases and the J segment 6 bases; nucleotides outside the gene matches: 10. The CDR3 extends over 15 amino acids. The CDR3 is CAWSVSSIGGDGYTF. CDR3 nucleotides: TGTGCCTGGAGTGTAAGTTCAATAGGGGGCGATGGCTACACCTTC.

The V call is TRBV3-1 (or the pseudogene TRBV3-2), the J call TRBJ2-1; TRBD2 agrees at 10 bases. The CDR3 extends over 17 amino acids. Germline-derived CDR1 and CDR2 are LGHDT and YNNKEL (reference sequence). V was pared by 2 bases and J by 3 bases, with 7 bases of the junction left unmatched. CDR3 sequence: CASSQLAGEISYNEQFF. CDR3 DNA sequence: TGTGCCAGCAGCCAACTAGCGGGAGAGATTAGCTACAATGAGCAGTTCTTC.

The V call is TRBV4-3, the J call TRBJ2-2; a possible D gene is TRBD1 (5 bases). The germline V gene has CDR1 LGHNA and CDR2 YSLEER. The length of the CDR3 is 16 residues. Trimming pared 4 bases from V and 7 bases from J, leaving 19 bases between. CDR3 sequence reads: CASSRDGAYRSGELFF. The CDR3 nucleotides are TGCGCCAGCAGCCGCGATGGGGCCTATAGAAGCGGGGAGCTGTTTTTT.